The source of this TCR beta chain is a study of identical twins. The CDR3 loop spans 16 amino acids. V shed 5 bases and J shed 0 bases, with 15 bases lying between them. The germline CDR1 and CDR2 sequences are SGHAT and FQNNGV. TCRdb passed the 5' RACE reads through MiXCR, listing each CDR3 protein once. The data contain around 490,000 distinct CDR3 sequences, 20% to 25% of them singletons. The table lists this clonotype with a few counts. Its antigen is unknown. Whole-study findings and limits: Cross-sectional statistics, not tracking of the same donors, supported the conclusions.

These data were also reused for a study on yellow fever vaccine responses in identical twins.

This TCR was sampled from a young woman in good health. Source material: CD4+ T cells sorted from blood. The chain uses TRBV11-2 and TRBJ2-3, with D tentatively TRBD1 (5 bases). DNA of the CDR3: TGTGCCAGCAGCCCCCAAGGGGCGAAGAGCACAGATACGCAGTATTTT. Translation: CASSPQGAKSTDTQYF.